The next 7 T cell receptor beta chains were all read from a single sample in a study of T-cell memory formation after mild COVID-19. MiXCR, applied by TCRdb to the 5' RACE reads, yields one record per CDR3 protein. The sample lists about 150,000 distinct CDR3 sequences, 13% occurring once. The sequenced material came from PBMCs or a T cell subset sorted from them (not recorded which). Every receptor here comes from a man between 18 and 35 years old who had mild COVID-19 (a few samples of this study predate the infection). Cell type and time point are not known.

The CDR3 DNA is TGTGCCAGCAGCCCCACGAGAGCAGTTGGCTTCTTC. Protein product: CASSPTRAVGFF. The V gene is TRBV6-2 or TRBV6-3, the J gene TRBJ2-1; no definite D call. Per germline, CDR1 MNHEY and CDR2 SVGEGT. The CDR3 spans 12 residues. Trimming shortened V by 6 bases and J by 16 bases, and 19 bases separated the two germline ends.

This clonotype was picked up a small number of times. J is TRBJ2-3 and V is TRBV20-1; TRBD1 matches at 10 bases. Germline V gene sequence: CDR1 DFQATT, CDR2 SNEGSKA (reference sequence). The CDR3 contains 13 residues. The junction had 5 bases not matched to a gene; V was cut back by 5 bases and J by 6 bases. The CDR3 DNA follows: TGCAGTGCTGCCCGGGACAGGGGCGATACGCAGTATTTT. This sequence encodes CSAARDRGDTQYF.

The chain is built from TRBV20-1 and TRBJ1-3, with D possibly matching TRBD1 (5 bases). The V and J ends lost 6 bases and 3 bases respectively, with 15 bases between them. CDR1 and CDR2 (germline): DFQATT, SNEGSKA (reference sequence). The CDR3 is made up of 14 amino acids. DNA of the CDR3: TGCAGTGCCCTCGAGGGGTTCGGTGGAAACACCATATATTTT. Encoded protein: CSALEGFGGNTIYF.

The genes are TRBV7-3 and TRBJ1-2; D uncertain. The CDR3 length is 8 residues. Trimming cost V 11 bases and J 10 bases, with 8 bases left between them. Germline assignment: CDR1 SGHTA and CDR2 FQGTGA. CDR3 sequence: CAWLDYTF. The CDR3 DNA follows: TGTGCCTGGTTGGACTACACCTTC.

The V call is TRBV6-5, the J call TRBJ1-2; the D gene is possibly TRBD1 (5 bases). V lost 8 bases and J 6 bases, leaving 13 bases between the germline ends. This CDR3 is built from 12 residues. The germline gives CDR1 MNHEY, CDR2 SVGAGI. CDR3: CASSQGYNGYTF. The CDR3 coding sequence is TGTGCCAGCTCGCAGGGTTACAATGGCTACACCTTC.

V usage is TRBV18 and J usage is TRBJ2-1; 7 nucleotides line up with TRBD1. The germline CDR1 and CDR2 sequences are KGHSH and LQKENI. V shed 6 bases, J shed 2 bases, and the junction held 7 bases outside the gene matches. The CDR3 is 15 amino acids. The CDR3 sequence is CASSHDRVPYNEQFF. CDR3 sequence (DNA): TGTGCCAGCTCGCATGACAGGGTTCCCTACAATGAGCAGTTCTTC. Full variable domain (outside the CDR3, taken from reference TRBV18 and TRBJ2-1): NAGVMQNPRHLVRRRGQEARLRCSPMKGHSHVYWYRQLPEEGLKFMVYLQKENIIDESGMPKERFSAEFPKEGPSILRIQQVVRGDSAAYFCASSHDRVPYNEQFFGPGTRLTVL.

This clonotype has a handful of counts. This rearrangement joins TRBV4-1 to TRBJ2-7, with D maybe TRBD1 (5 bases). Trimming took off 1 base at V and 2 bases at J, with 12 bases between the two ends. Germline V CDR1 and CDR2: MGHRA, YSYEKL. The CDR3 consists of 15 residues. The DNA of the CDR3 is TGCGCCAGCAGCCAAGGGCAGGGTGGGGCCTACGAGCAGTACGTC. It yields the protein CASSQGQGGAYEQYV.